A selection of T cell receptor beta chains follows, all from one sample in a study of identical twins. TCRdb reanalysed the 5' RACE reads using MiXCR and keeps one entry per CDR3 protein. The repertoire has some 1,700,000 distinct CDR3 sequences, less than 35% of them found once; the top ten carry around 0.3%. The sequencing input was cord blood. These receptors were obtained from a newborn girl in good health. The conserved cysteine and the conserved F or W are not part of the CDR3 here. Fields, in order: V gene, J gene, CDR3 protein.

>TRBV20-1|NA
SASPRTAYEQY
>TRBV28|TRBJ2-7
ASSRKGLAGGSYEQY
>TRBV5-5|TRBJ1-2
ASSPTPGGYT
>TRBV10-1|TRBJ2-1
ASSDRGGPHNEQF
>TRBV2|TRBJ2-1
ASSSSSGRASNEQF
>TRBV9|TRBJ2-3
ASSVGTITIDTQY
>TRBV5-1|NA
TSSPVTSGPAKTYEQY
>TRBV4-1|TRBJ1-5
ASSQPKTNQPQH
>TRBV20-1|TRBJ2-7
SARPGVSYEQY
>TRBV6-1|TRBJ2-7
ASSEVIRTGRTSYEQY
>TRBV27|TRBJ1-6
ASRQTGFYSSYNSPLH
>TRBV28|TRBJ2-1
ASSTPGAPPYNEQF
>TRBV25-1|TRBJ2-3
ARQGTDTQY
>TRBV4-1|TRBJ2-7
ASSQVPDYLNSYEQY
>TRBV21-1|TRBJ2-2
ASRAGQNTGELF
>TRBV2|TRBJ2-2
ASRATGGLGELF
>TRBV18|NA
ASSPTQGSYEQY
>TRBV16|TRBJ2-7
ASSQYGEDLEQY
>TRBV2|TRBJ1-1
ASSTWTSNTEAF
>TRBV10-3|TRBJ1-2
AISFSTGDYGYT
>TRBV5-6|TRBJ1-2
ASSLGSNNYGYT
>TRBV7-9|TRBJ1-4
ASSRDITATNEKLF
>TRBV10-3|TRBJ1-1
AISESGDSLNTEAF
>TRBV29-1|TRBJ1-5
SVGEQGLQPQH
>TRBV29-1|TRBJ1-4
SVATNEKLF
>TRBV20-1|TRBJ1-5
SARSTGGNNQPQH
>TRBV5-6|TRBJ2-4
ASSLVQENIQY
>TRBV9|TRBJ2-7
ASSVNPSGRREQY
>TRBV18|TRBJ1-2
ASSPIRTGSFGGYT
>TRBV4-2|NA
ASSPTSGAPSSYNEQY
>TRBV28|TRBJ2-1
ASSSPLWTSGRASYNEQF
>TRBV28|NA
ASSLRISWTRGSNEQY
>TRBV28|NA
ASRESGSSYNEQY
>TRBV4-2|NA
ASSQDWQTLLLAGVNEQY
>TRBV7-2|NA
ASSLMGLAMGETQY
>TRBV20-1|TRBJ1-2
SARGQGAEANYGYT
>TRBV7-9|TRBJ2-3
ASSLRDSITDTQY
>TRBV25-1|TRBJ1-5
ASSESGTGNQPQH
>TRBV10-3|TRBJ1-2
AISESGQYDGYT
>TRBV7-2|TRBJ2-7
ASSLAIGVNERY
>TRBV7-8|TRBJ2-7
ACSSEGTHGYEQY
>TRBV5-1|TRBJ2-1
ASSVSPPGSSYNEQF
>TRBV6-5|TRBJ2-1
ASRGSDNEQF
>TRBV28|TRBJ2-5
ASSLGGSGSQETQY
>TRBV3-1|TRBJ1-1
ASSQGGGVGAEAF
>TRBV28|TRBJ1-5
ASSPDRGGSSQPQH
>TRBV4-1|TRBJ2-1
ASSKVGTAMNEQF
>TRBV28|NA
ASSLLQDYYEQY
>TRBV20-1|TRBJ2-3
SAGKDVTWTDTQY
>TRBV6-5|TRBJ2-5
ASSYSLRASGREGQY
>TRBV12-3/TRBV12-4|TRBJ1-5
ASSFEANQPQH
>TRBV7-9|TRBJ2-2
ASSLWVGSFAGELF
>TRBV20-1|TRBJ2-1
SARVGGTQETQF
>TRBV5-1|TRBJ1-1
ASSLIRGEAF
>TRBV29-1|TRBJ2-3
SVVRGFNTDTQY
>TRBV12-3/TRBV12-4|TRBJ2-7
ASSGTSGSPTPSYEQY
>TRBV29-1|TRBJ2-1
SVPHRGFSYNEQF
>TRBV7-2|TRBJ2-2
ASSLMAGDITGELF
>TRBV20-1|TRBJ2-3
SGGATSTDTQY
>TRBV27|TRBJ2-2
ASSFGGRGLNTGELF